Listed below are T cell receptor beta chains from one sample, sequenced in a study of blood T cell repertoires in COVID-19. Repertoires were generated with immunoSEQ multiplex PCR, while TCRdb's copy carries only in-frame clones and drops some. The sample lists 150,000 to 200,000 clones, roughly 76% occurring once. The material sequenced was peripheral blood. The receptors stem from a woman aged 40-49 years with COVID-19, enrolled during active disease. Each CDR3 is given with its conserved first and last residue. D genes are given only for firm matches. Clone size, where shown, is once, few, many, or a class for clones that have expanded.

size	V	J	length	D	CDR3	DNA
.	TRBV6-5	TRBJ1-2	12	.	CASREGNYGYTF	TGTGCCAGCAGGGAGGGAAACTATGGCTACACCTTC
.	TRBV28	TRBJ1-2	14	.	CASSPGILYYGYTF	TGTGCCAGCAGCCCCGGGATACTTTACTATGGCTACACCTTC
.	TRBV25-1	TRBJ1-1	15	.	CASSERGVINTEAFF	TGTGCCAGCAGTGAACGAGGAGTGATCAACACTGAAGCTTTCTTT
.	TRBV19	TRBJ1-4	14	TRBD1	CASSVTGLDEKLFF	TGTGCCAGTAGTGTGACAGGGTTGGATGAAAAACTGTTTTTT
.	TRBV11-2	TRBJ2-7	14	.	CASSFRVLPYEQYF	TGTGCCAGCAGCTTTCGAGTCCTTCCCTACGAGCAGTACTTC
.	TRBV5-1	TRBJ2-7	15	.	CASSLGPGLTYEQYF	TGCGCCAGCAGCTTGGGGCCCGGACTAACCTACGAGCAGTACTTC
.	TRBV28	TRBJ2-1	11	.	CASTLTGQQFF	TGTGCCAGCACCCTCACGGGTCAGCAGTTCTTC
.	TRBV28	TRBJ2-7	15	TRBD1	CASGGPGQGAREQYF	TGTGCCAGCGGGGGACCTGGACAGGGGGCAAGAGAGCAGTACTTC
.	TRBV9	TRBJ2-3	14	TRBD1	CASSVSTGEDTQYF	TGTGCCAGCAGCGTATCGACAGGGGAAGATACGCAGTATTTT
few	TRBV2	TRBJ1-3	14	.	CASRPGHSGNTIYF	TGTGCCAGCAGACCAGGCCACTCTGGAAACACCATATATTTT
.	TRBV2	TRBJ2-2	14	TRBD1	CASSRDRGTGELFF	TGTGCCAGCAGTCGGGACAGAGGCACCGGGGAGCTGTTTTTT
.	TRBV28	TRBJ2-7	13	.	CASKLVGFYEQYF	TGTGCCAGCAAGCTAGTCGGTTTCTACGAGCAGTACTTC
.	TRBV5-4	TRBJ1-2	15	.	CASSLGAGHRSGYTF	TGTGCCAGCAGCTTGGGGGCTGGACACCGTTCAGGCTACACCTTC
.	TRBV2	TRBJ1-4	14	.	CASGAGAANEKLFF	TGTGCCAGCGGGGCGGGGGCTGCTAATGAAAAACTGTTTTTT
.	TRBV6-5	TRBJ2-7	14	.	CASSYSGGRGEQYF	TGTGCCAGCAGTTACTCGGGGGGTAGGGGCGAGCAGTACTTC
.	TRBV15	TRBJ2-7	14	TRBD1	CATSSGGQGHEQYF	TGTGCCACCAGCTCGGGGGGACAGGGCCACGAGCAGTACTTC
few	TRBV24-1	TRBJ2-1	16	.	CATSDTVANQYNEQFF	TGTGCCACCAGTGATACCGTAGCAAATCAGTACAATGAGCAGTTCTTC
.	TRBV10-1	TRBJ2-2	13	.	CASNKQGSGELFF	TGCGCCAGCAATAAACAGGGTTCCGGGGAGCTGTTTTTT
few	TRBV6-6	TRBJ2-6	16	.	CASSSNPRYWANVLTF	TGTGCCAGCAGTTCCAACCCCAGGTACTGGGCCAACGTCCTGACTTTC
.	TRBV19	TRBJ2-1	12	.	CASSQSYNEQFF	TGTGCCAGTAGCCAATCCTACAATGAGCAGTTCTTC
.	TRBV7-9	TRBJ2-3	18	TRBD2	CASSFANGGLAGADTQYF	TGTGCCAGCAGCTTCGCGAACGGCGGACTAGCGGGAGCAGATACGCAGTATTTT
few	TRBV5-1	TRBJ2-7	14	.	CASSLDPGSDEQYF	TGCGCCAGCAGCTTGGACCCGGGGTCCGACGAGCAGTACTTC
.	TRBV13	TRBJ2-1	14	TRBD2	CASIPRLAPNEQFF	TGTGCCAGCATCCCGAGACTAGCCCCCAATGAGCAGTTCTTC
.	TRBV5-1	TRBJ1-1	15	TRBD1	CASSLQGASNTEAFF	TGCGCCAGCAGCTTACAGGGGGCCTCGAACACTGAAGCTTTCTTT
.	TRBV28	TRBJ2-1	15	TRBD1	CASSLAQGAYNEQFF	TGTGCCAGCAGTTTGGCACAGGGGGCTTACAATGAGCAGTTCTTC
few	TRBV28	TRBJ2-2	11	.	CASSNRGELFF	TGTGCCAGCAGTAATCGGGGGGAGCTGTTTTTT
.	TRBV4-1	TRBJ1-2	13	.	CASSQGRGYGYTF	TGCGCCAGCAGCCAAGGGCGGGGCTATGGCTACACCTTC
.	TRBV10-2	TRBJ1-1	11	.	CASSVGSEAFF	TGCGCCAGCAGCGTGGGCTCTGAAGCTTTCTTT
.	TRBV14	TRBJ2-2	17	TRBD1	CASSQAPDREYTGELFF	TGTGCCAGCAGCCAAGCCCCCGACAGGGAATACACCGGGGAGCTGTTTTTT
few	TRBV6-5	TRBJ1-2	14	.	CASRVTQDYGGYTF	TGTGCCAGCAGGGTGACGCAGGACTATGGTGGCTACACCTTC
.	TRBV5-1	TRBJ2-5	13	TRBD1	CASSLGQGETQYF	TGCGCCAGCAGCTTGGGACAGGGAGAGACCCAGTACTTC
few	TRBV15	TRBJ2-1	14	TRBD1	CATSRKWDSNEQFF	TGTGCCACCAGCAGAAAATGGGACAGCAATGAGCAGTTCTTC
.	TRBV15	TRBJ2-1	15	TRBD2	CATSRSGGPYNEQFF	TGTGCCACCAGCAGGAGCGGGGGGCCCTACAATGAGCAGTTCTTC
.	TRBV4-1	TRBJ2-2	18	TRBD2	CASSQARGTSGRPGELFF	TGCGCCAGCAGCCAAGCGAGGGGTACTAGCGGGAGACCCGGGGAGCTGTTTTTT
.	TRBV27	TRBJ2-2	17	TRBD2	CASSVLSGRWGTGELFF	TGTGCCAGCAGTGTACTTAGCGGGAGATGGGGCACCGGGGAGCTGTTTTTT